This TCR beta chain emerged from a study of T-cell reconstitution after alpha-beta-depleted transplantation in children. This clonotype was detected only a few times. Trimming removed 6 bases from V and 9 bases from J; junction bases left unmatched: 14. The V gene's germline CDR1 is SGHRS and CDR2 YFSETQ. CDR3 length equals 15 residues. Unique molecular identifiers were incorporated during preparation of the TCRbeta library. TCRdb used MiXCR to reprocess the PCR reads, holding one entry per CDR3 protein. The sample contains roughly 500,000 distinct CDR3 sequences, 32% of which appear only once. The TCR comes from a human donor who donated a stem cell graft to a child with aplastic anemia. This specimen was PBMCs from the stem cell graft donor, taken from the stem cell graft. V usage is TRBV5-1 and J usage is TRBJ2-1, with TRBD1 matching over 8 bases. In DNA, the CDR3 is TGCGCCAGCAATTTCGGACAGGGCCCTTCGTCTGAGCAGTTCTTC. It codes for CASNFGQGPSSEQFF.